This entry is about one T cell receptor beta chain. The antigen is not known. The sample originates from a study of a mutant IDH1 vaccine in newly diagnosed glioma. The assay was immunoSEQ multiplex PCR, and TCRdb's table has in-frame clones only and misses some. The sample yields 95,000 to 120,000 clones, about 90% seen once. Germline-derived CDR1 and CDR2 are MNHNS and SASEGT. The CDR3 length is 16 residues. V shed 0 bases and J shed 2 bases, with 14 bases lying between them. Time point in this sample: week 11, during vaccination. With topical imiquimod, each dose of the vaccine consisted of 300 ug of mutant IDH1 20-mer peptide.

V gene TRBV6-1 combines with J gene TRBJ2-7, with D tentatively TRBD1 or TRBD2 (5 bases each). The receptor comes from a woman between 45 and 65 years old with glioma. The sample in question was PBMCs, obtained from a glioma patient whose treatment included an IDH1 peptide vaccine. The CDR3 reads CASSEAITRGAYEQYF. The CDR3 DNA follows: TGTGCCAGCAGTGAAGCGATTACTAGGGGAGCCTACGAGCAGTACTTC.